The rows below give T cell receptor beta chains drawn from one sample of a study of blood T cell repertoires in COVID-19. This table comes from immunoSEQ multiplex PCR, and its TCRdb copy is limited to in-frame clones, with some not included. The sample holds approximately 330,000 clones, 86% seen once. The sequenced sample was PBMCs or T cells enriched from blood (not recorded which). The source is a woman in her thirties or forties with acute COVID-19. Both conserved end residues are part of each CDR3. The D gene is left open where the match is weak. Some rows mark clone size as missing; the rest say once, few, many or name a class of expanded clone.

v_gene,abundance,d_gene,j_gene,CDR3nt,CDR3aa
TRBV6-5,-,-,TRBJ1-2,TGTGCCAGCACCAAAGCGGGGTATGCCTATGGCTACACCTTC,CASTKAGYAYGYTF
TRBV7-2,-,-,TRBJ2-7,TGTGCCAGCAGCTTCATGGAGTTCGGCGAGCAGTACTTC,CASSFMEFGEQYF
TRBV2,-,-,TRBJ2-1,TGTGCCAGCAAACAGGGAACGAACAATGAGCAGTTCTTC,CASKQGTNNEQFF
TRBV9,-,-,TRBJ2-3,TGTGCCAGCAGCCCCCACGGCGGCCCCGGGGCAGATACGCAGTATTTT,CASSPHGGPGADTQYF
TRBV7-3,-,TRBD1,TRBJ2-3,TGTGCCAGCAGCGTACTGGGACAGAGCACAGATACGCAGTATTTT,CASSVLGQSTDTQYF
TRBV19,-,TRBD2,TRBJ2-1,TGTGCCAGTATTATGGATGGCGGTAGCGGGACCTATCAGCAGTTCTTC,CASIMDGGSGTYQQFF
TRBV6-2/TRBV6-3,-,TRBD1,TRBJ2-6,TGTGCCAGCAGTTACTCAGGGACAGGCTCTGGGGCCAACGTCCTGACTTTC,CASSYSGTGSGANVLTF
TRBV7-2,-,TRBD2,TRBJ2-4,TGTGCCAGCAGCTTCCCGGTTCTAGCGGCGTCTGCCAAAAACATTCAGTACTTC,CASSFPVLAASAKNIQYF
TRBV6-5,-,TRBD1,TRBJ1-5,TGTGCCAGCAGGAGCTCACAGGGGAATCAGCCCCAGCATTTT,CASRSSQGNQPQHF
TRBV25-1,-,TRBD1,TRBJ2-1,TGTGCCAGTACGGGACAGGGGTTTTACAATGAGCAGTTCTTC,CASTGQGFYNEQFF
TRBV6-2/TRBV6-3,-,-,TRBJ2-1,TGTGCCAGCAGTTACAAGAAAAGCGGGAATGAGCAGTTCTTC,CASSYKKSGNEQFF
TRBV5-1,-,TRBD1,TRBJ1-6,TGCGCCAGCAGCTTGGAGGGACAGGGGAATTCACCCCTCCACTTT,CASSLEGQGNSPLHF
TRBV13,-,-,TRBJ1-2,TGTGCCAGCAACCTACAGGGTAACTATGGCTACACCTTC,CASNLQGNYGYTF
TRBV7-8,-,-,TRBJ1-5,TGTGCCAGCAGCTTAGCCGGCTATGGGGGGATTCAGCCCCAGCATTTT,CASSLAGYGGIQPQHF
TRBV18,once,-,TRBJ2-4,TGTGCCAGCTCACCAATTGACCAAGGGGTTCAGTACTTC,CASSPIDQGVQYF
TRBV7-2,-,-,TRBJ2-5,TGTGCCAGCAGCTTGGGGAGGAGGGAGACCCAGTACTTC,CASSLGRRETQYF
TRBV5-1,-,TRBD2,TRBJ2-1,TGCGCCAGCAGCTTGCCCTATAGCGGGGGGTACAATGAGCAGTTCTTC,CASSLPYSGGYNEQFF
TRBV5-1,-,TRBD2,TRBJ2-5,TGCGCCAGCAGCTTGAAACTAGCGGGGGAATCCTTCCAAGAGACCCAGTACTTC,CASSLKLAGESFQETQYF
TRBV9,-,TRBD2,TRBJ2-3,TGTGCCAGCAGCAGAGTAGGCCTGGGACTAGCGGAGAGCACAGATACGCAGTATTTT,CASSRVGLGLAESTDTQYF
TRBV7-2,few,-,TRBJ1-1,TGTGCCAGCAGCTTGACGACAGGGAACACTGAAGCTTTCTTT,CASSLTTGNTEAFF
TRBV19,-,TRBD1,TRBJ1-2,TGTGCCAGTAGTACCGGGACAGGATATGGCTACACCTTC,CASSTGTGYGYTF
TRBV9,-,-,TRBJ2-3,TGTGCCAGCAGTCCCCTACCGACGCGTCGGGATCGCACAGATACGCAGTATTTT,CASSPLPTRRDRTDTQYF
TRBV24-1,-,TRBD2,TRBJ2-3,TGTGCCACCAGTGGAGGACTAGCGGGGGAAGATACGCAGTATTTT,CATSGGLAGEDTQYF
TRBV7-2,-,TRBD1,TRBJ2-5,TGTGCCAGCAGCTTAGATCTGGGACAGGGAAGAGAGACCCAGTACTTC,CASSLDLGQGRETQYF
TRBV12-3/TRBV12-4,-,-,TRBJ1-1,TGTGCCAGCAGACATGGGGGGGAGGCTTTCTTT,CASRHGGEAFF
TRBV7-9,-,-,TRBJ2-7,TGTGCCAGCAGACTGACCGGGGATTACGAGCAGTACTTC,CASRLTGDYEQYF
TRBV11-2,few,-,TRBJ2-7,TGTGCCAGCAGCTTAGTAGGTTCAGGGAAGGGGTACGAGCAGTACTTC,CASSLVGSGKGYEQYF
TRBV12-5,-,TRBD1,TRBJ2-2,TGTGCTAGTGGCCGGGACAGAAACACCGGGGAGCTGTTTTTT,CASGRDRNTGELFF
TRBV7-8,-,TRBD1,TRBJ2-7,TGTGCCAGCAGCTCCTTTCCGGGACAGATCTACGAGCAGTACTTC,CASSSFPGQIYEQYF
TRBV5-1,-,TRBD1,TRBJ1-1,TGCGCCAGCAGCCCCATACCAGGGGGACAGGGGTCTGGCACTGAAGCTTTCTTT,CASSPIPGGQGSGTEAFF
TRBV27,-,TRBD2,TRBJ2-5,TGTGCCAGCACCAAACTAGCGGGAGGTCGTTCAGAGACCCAGTACTTC,CASTKLAGGRSETQYF
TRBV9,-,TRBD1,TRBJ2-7,TGTGCCAGCAGCGTGACCGGGACAGCTTACTACGAGCAGTACTTC,CASSVTGTAYYEQYF
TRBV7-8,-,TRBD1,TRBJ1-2,TGTGCCACCCTTAACAGGGGAGGCTATGGCTACACCTTC,CATLNRGGYGYTF
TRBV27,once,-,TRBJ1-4,TGTGCCAGTTCTGGACGTCCGGTGGGGGGAAAACTGTTTTTT,CASSGRPVGGKLFF
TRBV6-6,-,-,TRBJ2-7,TGTGCGACCTCTAAGCGGAGCTACGAGCAGTACTTC,CATSKRSYEQYF
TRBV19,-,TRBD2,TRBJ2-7,TGTGCCACTGGTCGGACTAGCGATAGCTCCTACGAGCAGTACTTC,CATGRTSDSSYEQYF
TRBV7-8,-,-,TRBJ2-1,TGTGCCAGCAGCATACGGGGTTACAATGAGCAGTTCTTC,CASSIRGYNEQFF
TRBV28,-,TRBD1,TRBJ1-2,TGTGCCAGCAGTCCGTGGACAGGGAACTATGGCTACACCTTC,CASSPWTGNYGYTF
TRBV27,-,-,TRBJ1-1,TGTGCCAGCAGTATGACGAGTGGAGACACTGAAGCTTTCTTT,CASSMTSGDTEAFF
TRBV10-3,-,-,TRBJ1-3,TGTGCCGCTGGGGTGGACGGGAGGAACACCATATATTTT,CAAGVDGRNTIYF
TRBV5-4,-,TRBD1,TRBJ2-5,TGTGCCAGCAGCTCCCGACCCGGGACAGGAGAGACCCAGTACTTC,CASSSRPGTGETQYF
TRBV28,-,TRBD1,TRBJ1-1,TGTGCCAGCAGTTTATATCAAACACCGGGACAGGGGTTCACTGAAGCTTTCTTT,CASSLYQTPGQGFTEAFF
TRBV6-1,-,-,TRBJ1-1,TGTGCCAGCAGTGAAAGACATAAGGGGGTTTTCCCTCCCCGGGGGGTGTACACTGAAGCTTTCTTT,CASSERHKGVFPPRGVYTEAFF
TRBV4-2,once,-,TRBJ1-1,TGTGCCAGCAGCCAATATGTCAGGGGAAGCGAGACTGAAGCTTTCTTT,CASSQYVRGSETEAFF
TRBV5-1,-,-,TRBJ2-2,TGCGCCAGCAGCTTGACTAACACCGGGGAGCTGTTTTTT,CASSLTNTGELFF
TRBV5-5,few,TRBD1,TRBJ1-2,TGTGCCAGCAGCTACGACAGGGACTATGGCTACACCTTC,CASSYDRDYGYTF
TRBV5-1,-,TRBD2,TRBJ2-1,TGCGCCAGCAGCTTGGTCAGAGGTGGGTCTAGCGGGAGAGCCTACAATGAGCAGTTCTTC,CASSLVRGGSSGRAYNEQFF
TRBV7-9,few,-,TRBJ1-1,TGTGCCAGCAGCCTTAATGAAGCTTTCTTT,CASSLNEAFF
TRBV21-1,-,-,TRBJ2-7,TGTGCCAGCAGCAAAGCCAGCGGCGAGCAGTACTTC,CASSKASGEQYF
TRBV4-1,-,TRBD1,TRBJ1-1,TGCGCCAGCAGCCTCCGAGACAGGGATAACACTGAAGCTTTCTTT,CASSLRDRDNTEAFF
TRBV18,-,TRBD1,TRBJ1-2,TGTGCCAGCTCATCGGGACAGAACTATGGCTACACCTTC,CASSSGQNYGYTF
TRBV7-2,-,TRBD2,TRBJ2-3,TGTGCCAGCAACATAGTTGAGCGGGGAAGAAGCACAGATACGCAGTATTTT,CASNIVERGRSTDTQYF
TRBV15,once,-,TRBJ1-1,TGTGCCACCAGCTTGGGGGCGAAAGGAAACACTGAAGCTTTCTTT,CATSLGAKGNTEAFF
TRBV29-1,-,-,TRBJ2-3,TGCAGCGTTGAGGTCGCGGGGCGCACGGGTACGCAGTATTTT,CSVEVAGRTGTQYF
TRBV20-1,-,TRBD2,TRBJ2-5,TGCAGTGCTTGTGATCCGGGACTAGGGGAAGGGACCCAGTACTTC,CSACDPGLGEGTQYF